A selection of T cell receptor beta chains follows, all from one sample in a study of T-cell reconstitution after alpha-beta-depleted transplantation in children. TCRdb re-analysed the PCR reads in MiXCR, keeping a single row per CDR3 protein. Here the sample spans roughly 310,000 distinct CDR3 sequences, approximately 20% being singletons. The specimen comprised PBMCs, mostly from graft donor cells, sampled 180 days after TCRalphabeta/CD19-depleted stem cell transplant. The receptors were gathered from a male patient younger than 18 who had a stem cell transplant for acute lymphoblastic leukemia, so the T cells may come from the graft donor. The conserved cysteine and the conserved F or W are not part of the CDR3 here.

V gene: TRBV7-2; J gene: TRBJ2-1; CDR3 protein: ASSYRGTAYNEQF
V gene: TRBV7-9; J gene: TRBJ1-3; CDR3 protein: ASSLGGGFSGNTIY
V gene: TRBV19; J gene: TRBJ2-7; CDR3 protein: ASSKAGGPNEQY
V gene: TRBV2; J gene: TRBJ2-7; CDR3 protein: ASSEAAGPPYEQY
V gene: TRBV4-1; J gene: TRBJ2-3; CDR3 protein: ASSQAPDFTDTQY
V gene: TRBV12-3/TRBV12-4; J gene: TRBJ2-5; CDR3 protein: ASSPPTPRLAADQETQY
V gene: TRBV28; J gene: TRBJ1-3; CDR3 protein: ASSPGTGGRRLRNTIY
V gene: TRBV5-1; J gene: TRBJ1-1; CDR3 protein: ASSLAEGVNTEAF
V gene: TRBV10-3; J gene: TRBJ1-5; CDR3 protein: AISPGTEAGQPQH
V gene: TRBV27; J gene: TRBJ2-1; CDR3 protein: ASTPTGTYNEQF
V gene: TRBV12-3/TRBV12-4; J gene: TRBJ1-2; CDR3 protein: ASSRRDLDVGYT
V gene: TRBV29-1; J gene: TRBJ1-2; CDR3 protein: SVDVDGGYGYT
V gene: TRBV7-6; J gene: TRBJ2-6; CDR3 protein: ASSPRRWGRSGANVLT
V gene: TRBV12-3/TRBV12-4; J gene: TRBJ2-2; CDR3 protein: ASSLGHGELF
V gene: TRBV29-1; J gene: TRBJ2-7; CDR3 protein: SVQTGTGGYEQY
V gene: TRBV29-1; J gene: TRBJ2-5; CDR3 protein: SVDGAGSETQY
V gene: TRBV7-8; J gene: TRBJ1-5; CDR3 protein: ASSFDRSNQPQH
V gene: TRBV6-2/TRBV6-3; J gene: TRBJ2-7; CDR3 protein: ASNPDRGRAVLREAFYEQY
V gene: TRBV5-6; J gene: TRBJ2-7; CDR3 protein: ASTSRGGTAYEQY
V gene: TRBV12-3/TRBV12-4; J gene: TRBJ1-5; CDR3 protein: ASRPSRGNQPQH
V gene: TRBV11-1; J gene: TRBJ2-7; CDR3 protein: ASSLAGGLNEQY
V gene: TRBV24-1; J gene: TRBJ2-1; CDR3 protein: ATSDFGARGTYNEQF
V gene: TRBV28; J gene: TRBJ1-2; CDR3 protein: ASSAAWDRTNYGYT
V gene: TRBV6-1; J gene: TRBJ2-2; CDR3 protein: ASSPAGGTGELF
V gene: TRBV11-2; J gene: TRBJ2-1; CDR3 protein: ASSPFLTGGNEQF
V gene: TRBV7-6; J gene: TRBJ2-2; CDR3 protein: ASSPSGGYTGELF
V gene: TRBV28; J gene: TRBJ2-7; CDR3 protein: ASSLQARRRTGAYEQY
V gene: TRBV7-3; J gene: TRBJ1-6; CDR3 protein: ASSLNPGTGLSPLH
V gene: TRBV20-1; J gene: TRBJ1-1; CDR3 protein: RPWPDRALNTEAF
V gene: TRBV18; J gene: TRBJ2-7; CDR3 protein: ASSASVPQTKHYEQY
V gene: TRBV10-2; J gene: TRBJ1-6; CDR3 protein: ASTLGTGESSYNSPLH
V gene: TRBV27; J gene: TRBJ2-1; CDR3 protein: ASSFQGAGPWHEQF
V gene: TRBV9; J gene: TRBJ2-2; CDR3 protein: ASSVKRGGIRMGELF
V gene: TRBV10-3; J gene: TRBJ2-7; CDR3 protein: AITRTSGSYEQY
V gene: TRBV6-6; J gene: TRBJ2-7; CDR3 protein: ASRGDAYEQY
V gene: TRBV6-1; J gene: TRBJ2-7; CDR3 protein: ASSEEVTLYEQY
V gene: TRBV10-3; J gene: TRBJ2-5; CDR3 protein: AISESGGDQY
V gene: TRBV21-1; J gene: TRBJ1-1; CDR3 protein: ASSILNTEAF
V gene: TRBV7-2; J gene: TRBJ2-1; CDR3 protein: ASSLGGFSGLEEQF
V gene: TRBV5-1; J gene: TRBJ2-6; CDR3 protein: ASSLDGTASSGANVLT
V gene: TRBV20-1; J gene: TRBJ1-2; CDR3 protein: SALHVHYGYT
V gene: TRBV6-1; J gene: TRBJ2-3; CDR3 protein: ASLSGEGISTDTQY
V gene: TRBV14; J gene: TRBJ1-1; CDR3 protein: ASSPLTTGPKAF
V gene: TRBV5-4; J gene: TRBJ2-7; CDR3 protein: ASSLDAPRGAYEQY
V gene: TRBV29-1; J gene: TRBJ2-7; CDR3 protein: SVISGTLLYEQY
V gene: TRBV18; J gene: TRBJ1-1; CDR3 protein: ASSPAGYMNTEAF
V gene: TRBV12-3/TRBV12-4; J gene: TRBJ2-7; CDR3 protein: ASSLRGQGTYEQY
V gene: TRBV7-3; J gene: TRBJ2-7; CDR3 protein: ASSSLGPSYEQY
V gene: TRBV5-6; J gene: TRBJ2-5; CDR3 protein: ASSLVRETQY
V gene: TRBV12-3/TRBV12-4; J gene: TRBJ2-1; CDR3 protein: ASSAGQGAYNEQF
V gene: TRBV20-1; J gene: TRBJ1-5; CDR3 protein: SAIRDRGLQPQH
V gene: TRBV29-1; J gene: TRBJ2-2; CDR3 protein: SVGGLANTGELF
V gene: TRBV5-1; J gene: TRBJ2-7; CDR3 protein: ASSLAKATSGSDEQY
V gene: TRBV29-1; J gene: TRBJ2-1; CDR3 protein: SLGSPYNEQF
V gene: TRBV15; J gene: TRBJ2-5; CDR3 protein: ATSRDSRWGYETQY
V gene: TRBV5-1; J gene: TRBJ1-6; CDR3 protein: ASSALPEISPLH
V gene: TRBV11-2; J gene: TRBJ2-1; CDR3 protein: ASSLGRLVAYNEQF
V gene: TRBV7-6; J gene: TRBJ1-3; CDR3 protein: ASSVARGSGNTIY
V gene: TRBV7-3; J gene: TRBJ1-1; CDR3 protein: ASSLMGARAF
V gene: TRBV29-1; J gene: TRBJ2-5; CDR3 protein: SAEGGFRTQY